This T cell receptor (beta chain) emerged from a study of cytomegalovirus exposure and HLA in healthy donors. Whole-study findings and limits: A later analysis showed that HLA-associated TCR beta chains had undergone more clonal expansion than equally common others. Sequencing artifact likely explains a cluster of highly shared sequence variants. According to a later analysis, donors in an Asian-associated ancestry cluster reportedly had fewer N-insertions than the approximately 730-donor mean.

13 Jbeta primers and 60 Vbeta primers were used for the PCR. Sequenced by immunoSEQ multiplex PCR; TCRdb stores in-frame clones only, minus some. The table lists approximately 130,000 clones, over 60% of them singletons. This CDR3 comprises 16 residues. Trimming removed 8 bases from V and 1 base from J, with 21 bases in between. CDR1 and CDR2 (germline): LGHNA, YNFKEQ. The table lists this clone with a few counts. The antigen is unknown. The V and J genes are TRBV4-2 and TRBJ2-7; D is possibly TRBD1 (6 bases). This sequence originates from a man aged 18 to 30 in good health and CMV-seropositive. The sequencing sample was made of PBMCs. The CDR3 DNA sequence: TGTGCCAGCGTGAGCTCGACAGGTCCCCTTTCCTACGAGCAGTACTTC. It yields the protein CASVSSTGPLSYEQYF.